This TCR beta chain was found in a study of blood T cell repertoires in COVID-19. At the level of the study: The United States, Italy and Spain provided the acute and convalescent COVID-19 samples. The analysed material was cDNA or gDNA that came from T cells, B-cell-depleted T cells, or PBMCs.

Among Cohort 3 donors, those recovered had two negative PCRs, clearance, or symptom resolution. Germline V CDR1 and CDR2: MNHEY, SMNVEV (reference sequence). Trimming took 6 bases from V and 5 from J, leaving 13 bases between them. The CDR3 is 14 amino acids. In its sample, this clone was seen a few times. In the study's own analysis: Amplifying reference gene primers gave estimates of nucleated cell counts. Clones were sequenced by immunoSEQ multiplex PCR, and TCRdb holds only the in-frame ones, with some missing. V and J calls and clone size are those listed in that table; D and trimming were worked out from the DNA. The table shows over 200,000 clones, with 80% to 90% occurring only once.

Sequenced input: PBMCs or T cells enriched from blood (not recorded which). This chain connects TRBV27 to TRBJ2-2, with D perhaps TRBD1 (5 bases). This TCR was recovered from a woman in her 50s who had recovered from COVID-19. The CDR3 spells CASRWAGLTGELFF. CDR3 nucleotides: TGTGCCAGCAGATGGGCAGGGTTGACCGGGGAGCTGTTTTTT.